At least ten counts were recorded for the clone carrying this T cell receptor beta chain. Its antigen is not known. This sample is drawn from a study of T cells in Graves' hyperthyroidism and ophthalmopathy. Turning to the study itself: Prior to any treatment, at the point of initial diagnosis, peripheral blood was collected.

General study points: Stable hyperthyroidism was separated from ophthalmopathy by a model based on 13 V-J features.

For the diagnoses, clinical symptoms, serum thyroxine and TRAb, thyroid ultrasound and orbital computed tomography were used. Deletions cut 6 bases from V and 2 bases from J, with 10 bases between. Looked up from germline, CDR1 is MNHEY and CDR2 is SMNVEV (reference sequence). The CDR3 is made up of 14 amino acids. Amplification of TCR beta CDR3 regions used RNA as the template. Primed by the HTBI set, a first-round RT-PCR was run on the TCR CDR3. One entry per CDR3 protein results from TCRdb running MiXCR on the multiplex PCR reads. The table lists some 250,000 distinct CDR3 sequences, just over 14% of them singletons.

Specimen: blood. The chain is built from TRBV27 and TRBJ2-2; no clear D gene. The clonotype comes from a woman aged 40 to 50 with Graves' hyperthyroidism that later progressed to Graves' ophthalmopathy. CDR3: CASSSGINTGELFF. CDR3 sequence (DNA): TGTGCCAGCAGCTCAGGCATAAACACCGGGGAGCTGTTTTTT.